Here is one TCR beta chain with its context. These data come from a study of technical replicates of blood from a few donors. The CDR3 totals 16 residues. Germline V gives CDR1 SGHAT, CDR2 FQNNGV. V lost 4 bases and J lost 0; bases outside the gene matches: 7. The method was immunoSEQ multiplex PCR; TCRdb's version includes in-frame clones alone and lacks a portion of them. In the table there are about 16,000 clones, approximately 86% of which are singletons. The chain uses TRBV11-2 and TRBJ2-7; 9 bases map to TRBD1. Sequencing was performed on PBMCs. This TCR was recovered from a human donor in good health. The CDR3 sequence: CASSSPGTGSSYEQYF. CDR3 nucleotide sequence: TGTGCCAGCAGCTCCCCCGGGACAGGGAGCTCCTACGAGCAGTACTTC.